This TCR beta chain appears in the sequencing data of a study of cytomegalovirus exposure and HLA in healthy donors. The CDR3 sequence is 15 residues long. V lost 2 bases, J lost 5 bases, and 2 bases stayed unmatched. Germline assignment: CDR1 MDHEN and CDR2 SYDVKM. Whole-study results and caveats: Sequencing depth roughly uniform across donors was assumed in presence/absence analyses.

Points on this clone: The antigen remains undetermined.

Researchers ran the PCR with 60 Vbeta and 13 Jbeta primers. Generated by immunoSEQ multiplex PCR, the TCRdb table keeps only in-frame clones and is missing some. Among roughly 120,000 clones listed, 55% to 75% were seen once. The receptor comes from a woman aged 40 to 50 in good health and CMV-seropositive. Sequencing was done on a sample of PBMCs. J is TRBJ2-1 and V is TRBV28; 11 nucleotides line up with TRBD2. CDR3 coding DNA: TGTGCCAGCAGTTTACTAGCGGGAGGTAACAATGAGCAGTTCTTC. Translated: CASSLLAGGNNEQFF.